The table lists the clone carrying this T cell receptor (beta chain) with many counts. The antigen is not known. The record originates from a study of identical twins. TCRdb reanalysed the 5' RACE reads using MiXCR and keeps one entry per CDR3 protein. The sample yields 400,000 to 500,000 distinct CDR3 sequences, less than 20% seen once. The germline CDR1 and CDR2 sequences are SGHAT and FQNNGV. CDR3 length equals 15 residues. V was clipped by 0 bases and J by 1 base, with 9 bases between them. Study-wide results and limits: The conclusions drew on cross-sectional statistical analysis instead of tracking the same donors. In cord blood, abundant beta clonotypes had fewer insertions; memory showed no trend.

Sequenced material: naive T cells sorted from blood. The chain is built from TRBV11-2 and TRBJ1-1; D call uncertain. The TCR sequence derives from a man aged 50 to 59 in good health. Here the CDR3 DNA reads TGTGCCAGCAGCTTAGAAGCCGCAGGGAACACTGAAGCTTTCTTT. It specifies CASSLEAAGNTEAFF.